These 14 T cell receptor beta chains originate from one sample sequenced in a study of OX40 agonist ivuxolimab in advanced cancers. The repertoire was sequenced with immunoSEQ multiplex PCR; TCRdb's copy has only in-frame clones and lacks some. Of 85,000 to 120,000 clones in the sample, 90% are singletons; the top ten hold about 0.5%. The input for sequencing was CD4+ or CD8+ T cells sorted from blood, taken in a trial of the OX40 agonist ivuxolimab. These receptor sequences come from an adult with an advanced solid tumor such as melanoma, head and neck, liver or kidney cancer.

The chain carries TRBV27 and TRBJ1-1; 7 bases fit TRBD1. V was clipped by 3 bases and J by 2 bases; unmatched bases: 6. The CDR3 length is 15 residues. Per germline, CDR1 MNHEY and CDR2 SMNVEV (reference sequence). The CDR3 sequence: CASSFRGQLNTEAFF. CDR3 DNA: TGTGCCAGCAGTTTTAGGGGACAGCTTAACACTGAAGCTTTCTTT.

This chain connects TRBV5-4 to TRBJ2-5; D uncertain. The V and J ends lost 5 bases and 3 bases respectively, with 14 bases between them. The CDR3 runs 14 residues. CDR1 and CDR2 from the germline V gene are SGHNT and YYREEE (reference sequence). The CDR3 region is CASSLLLQEETQYF. In DNA form, the CDR3 reads TGTGCCAGCAGTTTGCTCCTCCAAGAAGAGACCCAGTACTTC. The whole variable domain, remainder taken from reference TRBV5-4 and TRBJ2-5, is ETGVTQSPTHLIKTRGQQVTLRCSSQSGHNTVSWYQQALGQGPQFIFQYYREEENGRGNFPPRFSGLQFPNYSSELNVNALELDDSALYLCASSLLLQEETQYFGPGTRLLVL.

The rearrangement uses TRBV10-3 and TRBJ2-5; D is ambiguous. Germline V gives CDR1 ENHRY, CDR2 SYGVKD. The CDR3 runs 15 residues. Trimming pared 3 bases from V and 0 bases from J, leaving 11 bases between. The CDR3 DNA is TGTGCCATCAGTGATGCAGGTTCCCACCAAGAGACCCAGTACTTC. Amino acid sequence: CAISDAGSHQETQYF.

CDR3 nucleotide sequence: TGTGCCAGCAGCTTTTCTGCACCCCGGGACAGGGGCTTTGGCTACACCTTC. It specifies CASSFSAPRDRGFGYTF. The chain carries TRBV7-9 and TRBJ1-2, with 10 bases that match TRBD1. This CDR3 has 17 amino acids. Germline loops: CDR1 SEHNR, CDR2 FQNEAQ (reference sequence). The V gene end was trimmed by 3 bases and the J gene end by 7 bases; junction bases not matched to a gene: 14.

CDR3 sequence reads: CASSSLVSSYNEQFF. The CDR3 region has the DNA TGCGCCAGCAGTTCGTTGGTCAGCTCCTACAATGAGCAGTTCTTC. This chain connects TRBV5-1 to TRBJ2-1; no firm D call. Between the trimmed V and J ends, which lost 5 bases and 0 bases, there was a span of 12 bases. Germline-derived CDR1 and CDR2 are SGHRS and YFSETQ. The CDR3 length is 15 residues.

The chain links TRBV7-2 to TRBJ2-1; 10 bases line up with TRBD2. The CDR3 extends over 16 amino acids. J was trimmed by 2 bases and V by 1 base; bases with no gene match: 2. Germline V gene data show CDR1 as SGHTA and CDR2 as FQGNSA. The CDR3 loop is CASSLVGLAAYNEQFF. The DNA for the CDR3 is TGTGCCAGCAGCTTAGTAGGACTAGCGGCCTACAATGAGCAGTTCTTC.

This rearrangement joins TRBV9 to TRBJ1-6; no definite D call. The CDR3 consists of 16 residues. Trimming shortened V by 3 bases and J by 0 bases, and 10 bases separated the two germline ends. CDR1 and CDR2 from the germline V gene are SGDLS and YYNGEE. The CDR3 region is CASSATDSSYNSPLHF. DNA for the CDR3: TGTGCCAGCAGCGCGACCGATAGCTCCTATAATTCACCCCTCCACTTT.

The chain couples TRBV30 to TRBJ1-1; no reliable D call. The CDR3 spans 13 residues. Trimming removed 0 bases from V and 3 bases from J, with 8 bases in between. Looked up from germline, CDR1 is GTSNPN and CDR2 is SVGIG (reference sequence). CDR3 in DNA: TGTGCCTGGAGTGTACAGCTGGACACTGAAGCTTTCTTT. This sequence encodes CAWSVQLDTEAFF. Filled out from reference TRBV30 and TRBJ1-1, the complete variable domain reads SQTIHQWPATLVQPVGSPLSLECTVEGTSNPNLYWYRQAAGRGLQLLFYSVGIGQISSEVPQNLSASRPQDRQFILSSKKLLLSDSGFYLCAWSVQLDTEAFFGQGTRLTVV.

The V gene is TRBV19, the J gene TRBJ1-3, with TRBD1 matching 7 bases. With 6 bases clipped from V and 2 bases from J, the junction kept 4 bases outside the gene matches. In germline, CDR1 is LNHDA, CDR2 SQIVND (reference sequence). The CDR3 runs to 14 residues. The CDR3 bases are TGTGCCAGTAGAGCGACAGGGACTGGAAACACCATATATTTT. Translating it yields CASRATGTGNTIYF. Supplemented by reference TRBV19 and TRBJ1-3, the full variable domain reads DGGITQSPKYLFRKEGQNVTLSCEQNLNHDAMYWYRQDPGQGLRLIYYSQIVNDFQKGDIAEGYSVSREKKESFPLTVTSAQKNPTAFYLCASRATGTGNTIYFGEGSWLTVV.

The gene calls are TRBV5-1 and TRBJ2-5; 8 bases align to TRBD1. The CDR3 spans 14 residues. Germline values: CDR1 SGHRS, CDR2 YFSETQ. The J segment lost 1 base and the V segment lost 2 bases, leaving 1 base of the junction unmatched. The CDR3 spells CASSFTGGQETQYF. The CDR3 DNA sequence: TGCGCCAGCAGCTTCACAGGGGGCCAAGAGACCCAGTACTTC.

The CDR3 loop reads CASTGHNYGYTF. In DNA form, the CDR3 reads TGTGCCAGCACTGGACATAACTATGGCTACACCTTC. The V call is TRBV28, the J call TRBJ1-2, with D possibly TRBD1 on 5 matching bases. V gave up 7 bases and J gave up 1 base, with 7 bases separating them. The CDR3 is made up of 12 amino acids. CDR1 and CDR2 (germline): MDHEN, SYDVKM.

The J gene is TRBJ1-3, the V gene TRBV30, with D unresolved. Germline values: CDR1 GTSNPN, CDR2 SVGIG (reference sequence). V shed 5 bases and J shed 0 bases, with 11 bases lying between them. The CDR3 totals 14 residues. For the CDR3, the DNA is TGTGCCTGGGCGTCCAGGAGCTCTGGAAACACCATATATTTT. Protein product: CAWASRSSGNTIYF.

The chain has TRBV4-2 and TRBJ2-3; TRBD2 is a possible D gene (6 bases). The germline CDR1 and CDR2 sequences are LGHNA and YNFKEQ. Trimming pared 1 base from V and 0 bases from J, leaving 11 bases between. The CDR3 loop spans 16 amino acids. The DNA for the CDR3 is TGTGCCAGCAGCCAAGGTGGGGGGACTAGCACAGATACGCAGTATTTT. It specifies CASSQGGGTSTDTQYF.

The J gene is TRBJ2-1, the V gene TRBV4-1, with 8 positions matching TRBD1. CDR1 is MGHRA, CDR2 YSYEKL, per germline. Trimming took 7 bases from V and 1 from J; bases not matched to a gene: 6. This CDR3 spans 15 amino acids. The CDR3 reads CASTIGQGSYNEQFF. CDR3 sequence (DNA): TGCGCCAGCACCATCGGACAGGGTTCCTACAATGAGCAGTTCTTC.